A selection of T cell receptor beta chains follows, all from one sample in a study of CD8 T cells in Susac syndrome. MiXCR was run by TCRdb on the immunoSEQ multiplex PCR reads, yielding one entry per CDR3 protein. The sample has around 280,000 distinct CDR3 sequences, 80% to 90% seen once. Sequenced material: CD8+ T cells from PBMCs. The receptors come from a human donor with multiple sclerosis. CDR3s include the opening cysteine and the closing phenylalanine or tryptophan. Each record gives: clone size, J gene, V gene, D gene, CDR3 protein. The D gene is left open where the match is weak. Expanded clones are given a class, and other clones once, few, many or no size at all.

clone size: -; J gene: TRBJ2-1; V gene: TRBV5-5; D gene: TRBD2; CDR3 protein: CASSFREVWSSYNEQFF
clone size: -; J gene: TRBJ2-2; V gene: TRBV29-1; D gene: TRBD1; CDR3 protein: CSALGTGATTGELFF
clone size: -; J gene: TRBJ2-7; V gene: TRBV20-1; D gene: TRBD2; CDR3 protein: CSARDSQTSVAYEQYF
clone size: -; J gene: TRBJ2-2; V gene: TRBV5-5; D gene: -; CDR3 protein: CASSLRTTNTGELFF
clone size: -; J gene: TRBJ2-7; V gene: TRBV18; D gene: TRBD2; CDR3 protein: CASSLTLGTSGKEGYEQYF
clone size: once; J gene: TRBJ1-5; V gene: TRBV15; D gene: TRBD1; CDR3 protein: CATSINRGSNQPQHF
clone size: -; J gene: TRBJ2-5; V gene: TRBV10-2; D gene: TRBD2; CDR3 protein: CASSDLTSGFETQYF
clone size: -; J gene: TRBJ2-1; V gene: TRBV20-1; D gene: -; CDR3 protein: CSARNKGYEQFF
clone size: -; J gene: TRBJ1-5; V gene: TRBV5-8; D gene: TRBD1; CDR3 protein: CASSVTGIGSQPQHF
clone size: -; J gene: TRBJ2-1; V gene: TRBV7-2; D gene: TRBD2; CDR3 protein: CASSFLAGGPRYNEQFF
clone size: -; J gene: TRBJ2-3; V gene: TRBV29-1; D gene: -; CDR3 protein: CSVEAGLKLGDTQYF
clone size: -; J gene: TRBJ2-1; V gene: TRBV27; D gene: TRBD1; CDR3 protein: CASSRPGQGAFF
clone size: -; J gene: TRBJ2-1; V gene: TRBV14; D gene: TRBD2; CDR3 protein: CASSLSPGLASYNEQFF
clone size: -; J gene: TRBJ2-5; V gene: TRBV19; D gene: TRBD1; CDR3 protein: CASRSRGRERETQYF
clone size: -; J gene: TRBJ2-7; V gene: TRBV10-3; D gene: TRBD1; CDR3 protein: CAIREGADEQYF
clone size: -; J gene: TRBJ2-1; V gene: TRBV16; D gene: -; CDR3 protein: CASSQSGSSNEQFF
clone size: once; J gene: TRBJ2-1; V gene: TRBV20-1; D gene: -; CDR3 protein: CSAYKRDGSTYNEQFF
clone size: -; J gene: TRBJ2-7; V gene: TRBV27; D gene: -; CDR3 protein: CASSLLSSPDEQYF
clone size: -; J gene: TRBJ2-7; V gene: TRBV27; D gene: -; CDR3 protein: CASSPSMGPHPLEQYF
clone size: -; J gene: TRBJ1-3; V gene: TRBV10-3; D gene: -; CDR3 protein: CAISEWGSGGGNTIYF
clone size: -; J gene: TRBJ2-7; V gene: TRBV5-1; D gene: TRBD2; CDR3 protein: CASSFNLADSYEQYF
clone size: -; J gene: TRBJ2-7; V gene: TRBV27; D gene: -; CDR3 protein: CASSSGTTYEQYF
clone size: -; J gene: TRBJ2-3; V gene: TRBV9; D gene: TRBD2; CDR3 protein: CASSPRTSGATSTDTQYF
clone size: -; J gene: TRBJ2-3; V gene: TRBV7-9; D gene: TRBD2; CDR3 protein: CASSWELLADTQYF
clone size: few; J gene: TRBJ1-1; V gene: TRBV6-1; D gene: -; CDR3 protein: CASTYGPNTEAFF
clone size: -; J gene: TRBJ2-1; V gene: TRBV27; D gene: -; CDR3 protein: CASSSRMRGINEQFF
clone size: -; J gene: TRBJ1-5; V gene: TRBV4-1; D gene: -; CDR3 protein: CASSPWGGSNQPQHF
clone size: -; J gene: TRBJ2-1; V gene: TRBV7-9; D gene: -; CDR3 protein: CASSWQGLYNEQFF
clone size: few; J gene: TRBJ2-1; V gene: TRBV6-1; D gene: TRBD1; CDR3 protein: CAADRGHNEQFF
clone size: -; J gene: TRBJ2-4; V gene: TRBV7-9; D gene: TRBD1; CDR3 protein: CASSPGQGEVGKNIQYF
clone size: -; J gene: TRBJ2-1; V gene: TRBV20-1; D gene: TRBD2; CDR3 protein: CSTLAGGYNEQFF
clone size: -; J gene: TRBJ2-2; V gene: TRBV7-9; D gene: TRBD2; CDR3 protein: CASWGTSVIRDTGELFF
clone size: -; J gene: TRBJ2-1; V gene: TRBV19; D gene: -; CDR3 protein: CASSIGTGGEQFF
clone size: -; J gene: TRBJ2-1; V gene: TRBV27; D gene: -; CDR3 protein: CASSPLFRGSYNEQFF
clone size: -; J gene: TRBJ2-1; V gene: TRBV20-1; D gene: TRBD2; CDR3 protein: CSAFPGGRRYNEQFF
clone size: -; J gene: TRBJ2-1; V gene: TRBV27; D gene: -; CDR3 protein: CASSRGAAYNEQFF
clone size: few; J gene: TRBJ2-7; V gene: TRBV27; D gene: TRBD1; CDR3 protein: CASASGQGYEQYF
clone size: -; J gene: TRBJ2-3; V gene: TRBV20-1; D gene: -; CDR3 protein: CSALVPPAFKRYF
clone size: -; J gene: TRBJ1-3; V gene: TRBV4-2; D gene: -; CDR3 protein: CASSQNAPGRSGNTIYF
clone size: -; J gene: TRBJ2-1; V gene: TRBV5-1; D gene: -; CDR3 protein: CASSLDNQEQGVRPQGAYNEQFF
clone size: -; J gene: TRBJ1-5; V gene: TRBV28; D gene: -; CDR3 protein: CASSTLGEGNQPQHF
clone size: -; J gene: TRBJ2-1; V gene: TRBV14; D gene: -; CDR3 protein: CASSLTGPGAGDNEQFF
clone size: once; J gene: TRBJ1-4; V gene: TRBV6-6; D gene: -; CDR3 protein: CASSYAPGADEKLFF
clone size: -; J gene: TRBJ1-5; V gene: TRBV11-2; D gene: -; CDR3 protein: CASSYGMGADQPQHF
clone size: -; J gene: TRBJ1-5; V gene: TRBV25-1; D gene: -; CDR3 protein: CASDSGAGQPQHF
clone size: -; J gene: TRBJ2-5; V gene: TRBV27; D gene: TRBD2; CDR3 protein: CATRGTKETQYF
clone size: -; J gene: TRBJ2-7; V gene: TRBV9; D gene: TRBD1; CDR3 protein: CASSEGGQGAKEQYF
clone size: once; J gene: TRBJ1-5; V gene: TRBV7-8; D gene: -; CDR3 protein: CASSLGGSEQPQHF